Below, 20 T cell receptor beta chains from the same sample are listed, as sequenced in a study of cytomegalovirus exposure and HLA in healthy donors (dated by TCRdb to about 2017). The library was produced with the immunoSEQ multiplex PCR assay. A mixture of 60 forward primers for TCR Vbeta segments and 13 reverse primers for TCR Jbeta segments was used in the multiplex PCR. Not all clones reach the TCRdb copy of this immuneACCESS table, which keeps in-frame sequences only. Checked studies attribute under half of the gap to unresolved V genes and leave the rest unexplained. The sample table holds around 96,000 clones, of which roughly three fifths were seen once. The ten largest account for under 4% of the sample. What was sequenced was PBMCs. These receptors were collected from a man aged 60 to 75 in good health and CMV-seronegative.

This sequence joins TRBV28 and TRBJ2-2; 12 bases are shared with TRBD2. Per germline, CDR1 MDHEN and CDR2 SYDVKM. J was trimmed by 4 bases and V by 6 bases; bases with no gene match: 12. The CDR3 contains 18 residues. In nucleotides, the CDR3 is TGTGCCAGCAGCCGTCCGCTAGCGGGGGGGCGCGGCACCGGGGAGCTGTTTTTT. It codes for CASSRPLAGGRGTGELFF.

The chain employs TRBV7-9 and TRBJ2-1, with D hard to call. The ends were cut back, 6 bases at V and 1 base at J, with 10 bases in the middle. This CDR3 spans 14 amino acids. CDR1 is SEHNR and CDR2 is FQNEAQ in the germline V gene (reference sequence). For the CDR3, the DNA is TGTGCCAGCAGTCGCGGTGGTTCCTACAATGAGCAGTTCTTC. Protein: CASSRGGSYNEQFF.

V and J are TRBV20-1 and TRBJ1-2; D uncertain. V dropped 4 bases and J dropped 8 bases, with 8 bases sitting between them. This CDR3 comprises 10 residues. Germline-derived CDR1 and CDR2 are DFQATT and SNEGSKA (reference sequence). Written as DNA, the CDR3 is TGCAGTGCTATACTCAGGGGCTACACCTTC. Protein sequence: CSAILRGYTF.

This clone was recorded only once. The chain joins TRBV6-5 to TRBJ2-7, with D hard to call. This CDR3 has 11 residues. Trimming left V 1 base short and J 7 bases short, with 5 bases between. Per the germline V gene, CDR1 is MNHEY and CDR2 is SVGAGI. DNA of the CDR3: TGTGCCAGCAGTTACTTTCAAGAGCAGTACTTC. Translation gives CASSYFQEQYF.

The count of this clone is one. The V gene is TRBV2, the J gene TRBJ2-3; the match to TRBD1 covers 8 bases. Germline CDR1 SNHLY, CDR2 FYNNEI. Trimming at V came to 6 bases and at J to 4 bases, leaving 9 bases not matched to a gene. The CDR3 covers 15 residues. The CDR3 DNA is TGTGCCAGCAGGGAACAGGGGGTGCCGTCAGATACGCAGTATTTT. This sequence encodes CASREQGVPSDTQYF.

The chain links TRBV9 to TRBJ2-3; a weak D match, TRBD1 (5 bases). Germline V lookup: CDR1 SGDLS, CDR2 YYNGEE. The CDR3 has 13 residues. V lost 0 bases, J lost 5 bases, and 7 bases lay in between. This chain's CDR3 is CASSVGGQDTQYF. CDR3 coding DNA: TGTGCCAGCAGCGTAGGCGGACAAGATACGCAGTATTTT.

The genes are TRBV10-1 and TRBJ2-7, with TRBD1 identical over 7 bases. The CDR3 runs 15 residues. With 0 bases clipped from V and 0 bases from J, the junction kept 2 bases outside the gene matches. Germline CDR1 WNHNN, CDR2 SYGVQD (reference sequence). This CDR3 is CASSESGQRSYEQYF. For the CDR3, the DNA is TGCGCCAGCAGTGAGTCGGGACAGCGCTCCTACGAGCAGTACTTC.

The chain recombines TRBV6-5 with TRBJ1-1; D perhaps matches TRBD1 (6 bases). Germline-derived CDR1 and CDR2 are MNHEY and SVGAGI. This CDR3 spans 12 amino acids. Deletions cut 2 bases from V and 8 bases from J, with 9 bases between. The CDR3 DNA sequence: TGTGCCAGCAGTTACGAAACAGGGGAAGCTTTCTTT. Its translation: CASSYETGEAFF.

The chain recombines TRBV11-2 with TRBJ1-5; D is possibly TRBD1 (5 bases). The germline gives CDR1 SGHAT, CDR2 FQNNGV. This CDR3 has 12 amino acids. Trimming took off 5 bases at V and 9 bases at J, with 11 bases between the two ends. The CDR3 reads CASSGTIGPQHF. The CDR3, as DNA: TGTGCCAGCAGCGGGACTATTGGGCCCCAGCATTTT.

This clone occurred a few times. V is TRBV7-9 and J is TRBJ2-3, with D tentatively TRBD2 (5 bases). The CDR3 loop spans 13 amino acids. V was trimmed by 6 bases and J by 6 bases, leaving 13 bases between them. Germline assignment: CDR1 SEHNR and CDR2 FQNEAQ (reference sequence). CDR3 sequence (DNA): TGTGCCAGCAGGCCCGGGGAAGTGGATACGCAGTATTTT. As protein: CASRPGEVDTQYF. The full variable domain, completed using reference TRBV7-9 and TRBJ2-3, is DTGVSQNPRHKITKRGQNVTFRCDPISEHNRLYWYRQTLGQGPEFLTYFQNEAQLEKSRLLSDRFSAERPKGSFSTLEIQRTEQGDSAMYLCASRPGEVDTQYFGPGTRLTVL.

The gene calls are TRBV18 and TRBJ2-7; D call uncertain. The CDR3 sequence is 15 residues long. Trimming stripped 2 bases from V and 2 bases from J, with 13 bases between. Looked up from germline, CDR1 is KGHSH and CDR2 is LQKENI. CDR3 coding DNA: TGTGCCAGCTCACCATTATCTGGCAACGCCTACGAGCAGTACTTC. Translated: CASSPLSGNAYEQYF.

This clone has only a few counts. This rearrangement joins TRBV11-2 to TRBJ1-1; D unresolved. From germline, CDR1 is SGHAT and CDR2 FQNNGV. The CDR3 length is 11 residues. V lost 2 bases, J lost 10 bases, and 8 bases lay in between. This CDR3 is CASSLFEGAFF. CDR3 sequence (DNA): TGTGCCAGCAGCTTATTCGAGGGAGCTTTCTTT. Supplemented by reference TRBV11-2 and TRBJ1-1, the full variable domain reads EAGVAQSPRYKIIEKRQSVAFWCNPISGHATLYWYQQILGQGPKLLIQFQNNGVVDDSQLPKDRFSAERLKGVDSTLKIQPAKLEDSAVYLCASSLFEGAFFGQGTRLTVV.

This clone appeared a few times. The gene calls are TRBV19 and TRBJ1-1; no firm D call. Germline CDR1 and CDR2: LNHDA and SQIVND (reference sequence). The CDR3 covers 12 residues. V was clipped by 7 bases and J by 1 base, with 7 bases between them. The CDR3 region is CASTQANTEAFF. The CDR3 DNA is TGTGCCAGTACGCAGGCGAACACTGAAGCTTTCTTT.

This chain joins TRBV5-1 and TRBJ2-7, with TRBD1 matching 7 bases. The CDR3 spans 13 residues. Trimming cost V 0 bases and J 7 bases; bases outside gene matches: 4. CDR1 and CDR2 from the germline V gene are SGHRS and YFSETQ. This CDR3 reads CASSLGTGPEQYF. The CDR3 DNA is TGCGCCAGCAGCTTGGGGACAGGACCGGAGCAGTACTTC.

CDR3: CASSLQGRFTEAFF. For the CDR3, the DNA is TGTGCCAGCAGTTTGCAGGGGCGGTTCACTGAAGCTTTCTTT. The chain recombines TRBV27 with TRBJ1-1; D perhaps matches TRBD1 (6 bases). Trimming left V 3 bases short and J 4 bases short, with 12 bases between. The CDR3 totals 14 residues. Germline CDR1 and CDR2: MNHEY and SMNVEV (reference sequence).

This clone was seen more than once but under ten times. The chain is built from TRBV2 and TRBJ1-2, with D perhaps matching TRBD1 (6 bases). CDR1 and CDR2 (germline): SNHLY, FYNNEI. This CDR3 comprises 14 residues. V lost 6 bases, J lost 2 bases, and 13 bases lay in between. Here the CDR3 reads CASRATGSNYGYTF. CDR3 sequence (DNA): TGTGCCAGCAGAGCCACAGGGAGCAACTATGGCTACACCTTC.

To note about this clone: One end of the junction fails to match germline, which may point to a read error. This chain uses TRBV29-1 with TRBJ1-1; unclear D gene. This CDR3 is built from 10 residues. CDR1 is SQVTM and CDR2 is ANQGSEA in the germline V gene. This CDR3 is CSVEGTEAFF. The CDR3 coding sequence is TGCAGCGTTGAAGGCACTGAGGCTTTCTTT.

This rearrangement joins TRBV5-1 to TRBJ1-2; TRBD1 might be the D (6 bases). The CDR3 covers 13 residues. Trimming left V 0 bases short and J 4 bases short, with 7 bases between. CDR1 is SGHRS and CDR2 is YFSETQ in the germline V gene. The CDR3 protein is CASSLADSYGYTF. The CDR3 coding sequence is TGCGCCAGCAGCTTGGCGGACAGCTATGGCTACACCTTC.

In regard to this clone: One end of the junction varies from germline; a read error may be responsible. The chain couples TRBV7-9 to TRBJ2-3; D call uncertain. This CDR3 is built from 17 residues. Germline CDR1 and CDR2: SEHNR and FQNEAQ (reference sequence). CDR3 protein: CSSRHFSRSLITDTQYF. The CDR3 DNA sequence: TGTTCCAGCAGGCATTTCTCGAGGAGTTTAATCACAGATACGCAGTATTTT.

In nucleotides, the CDR3 is TGTGCCAGCAGCCAAGACGGCGGGGGGGCATACGAGCAGTACTTC. The encoded protein is CASSQDGGGAYEQYF. The V and J genes are TRBV4-2 and TRBJ2-7, with 9 bases lining up with TRBD2. The CDR3 is 15 amino acids. V dropped 0 bases and J dropped 4; count of bases not matched to a gene: 4. The germline V gene encodes CDR1 LGHNA and CDR2 YNFKEQ.